This section outlines one T cell receptor beta chain sequence together with its context. The entry originates in a study of cytomegalovirus exposure and HLA in healthy donors. The germline gives CDR1 SEHNR, CDR2 FQNEAQ (reference sequence). After removal of 6 bases from V and 5 bases from J, the junction contained 7 bases not matched to a gene. The CDR3 sequence is 14 residues long. Both 60 Vbeta primers and 13 Jbeta primers went into the PCR. Assay used: immunoSEQ multiplex PCR; TCRdb lists only in-frame clones, some missing. The sample has 100,000 to 150,000 clones; approximately 72% are singletons.

The clonotype comes from a woman between 45 and 60 years old in good health and CMV-seropositive. Specimen: PBMCs. The V gene is TRBV7-9, the J gene TRBJ1-5; 7 bases agree with TRBD1. CDR3 DNA: TGTGCCAGCAGTCCCGGGGACAGTTATCAGCCCCAGCATTTT. Translating it yields CASSPGDSYQPQHF.